The text below deals with one T cell receptor beta chain. The sample comes from a study of blood T cell repertoires in COVID-19. For the study at large: Acute and convalescent COVID-19 samples came from the United States, Italy and Spain. The cDNA or gDNA used as material had been derived from T cells, B-cell-depleted T cells, or PBMCs.

Original data processing: Nucleated cell counts were estimated from reference gene primer amplification. Sequencing was performed with immunoSEQ multiplex PCR; in TCRdb, only in-frame clones are kept and a portion is missing. V, J and clone size are those of that table, while D and trimming were read from the DNA. The table has roughly 410,000 clones, 87% seen once. Trimming removed 0 bases at V and 7 bases at J, with 4 bases between. The CDR3 extends over 12 amino acids. In germline, CDR1 is SGDLS, CDR2 YYNGEE. The Seattle patients joined while their infection was active and were tracked longitudinally afterward.

The V call is TRBV9, the J call TRBJ2-2; no definite D call. Sequencing was done on a sample of peripheral blood. This clonotype was sampled from a woman in her sixties with COVID-19, enrolled during active disease. This CDR3 is CASSVDFGELFF. The CDR3 region has the DNA TGTGCCAGCAGCGTAGACTTCGGGGAGCTGTTTTTT. Together with reference TRBV9 and TRBJ2-2, the CDR3 gives the full variable domain: DSGVTQTPKHLITATGQRVTLRCSPRSGDLSVYWYQQSLDQGLQFLIQYYNGEERAKGNILERFSAQQFPDLHSELNLSSLELGDSALYFCASSVDFGELFFGEGSRLTVL.